This T cell receptor (beta chain) emerged from a study of response to subunit inactivated influenza vaccine. Study-wide findings and caveats: The authors proposed limited new T cell recruitment per seasonal influenza vaccination.

MiXCR, applied by TCRdb to the RT-PCR reads, yields one record per CDR3 protein. This table holds roughly 570,000 distinct CDR3 sequences, 13% found once. In the case of this clonotype: Its antigen is currently unknown.

V lost 6 bases and J 3 bases, leaving 12 bases between the germline ends. From germline, CDR1 is MDHEN and CDR2 SYDVKM. This CDR3 has 14 amino acids. The V gene is TRBV28, the J gene TRBJ2-1, with D hard to call. The clonotype originates from a man aged 45-60 years who received an inactivated influenza vaccine. The sequencing here drew on PBMCs from blood, taken 45 days after vaccination. The CDR3 nucleotides read TGTGCCAGCAGCGCGGCGAGCCACTACAATGAGCAGTTCTTC. Encoded protein: CASSAASHYNEQFF.